Only a few counts were recorded for the clone carrying this T cell receptor beta chain. Its specificity is unknown. Use of 60 Vbeta and 13 Jbeta primers characterized the PCR. Generated by immunoSEQ multiplex PCR, the TCRdb table keeps only in-frame clones and is missing some. The repertoire holds approximately 160,000 clones, with more than 60% as singletons. Healthy bone marrow donors made up the cohort. This entry comes from a study of cytomegalovirus exposure and HLA in healthy donors. Whole-study results and caveats: Trimming of TCR beta V- and J-genes showed a link, identified in a later analysis, to a missense DCLRE1C variant. Researchers left out some V segments, among them TRBV6-2 and TRBV6-3, as indistinguishable. Many donors shared some public TCRs, even though most TCR sequences were rare.

The V end lost 6 bases, the J end lost 3 bases, and 14 bases lay between the germline ends. Germline lookup yields CDR1 LNHDA and CDR2 SQIVND (reference sequence). This CDR3 is 14 amino acids long. The sequenced sample consisted of PBMCs. This sequence was found in a male donor in good health and CMV-seronegative. The rearrangement links TRBV19 to TRBJ1-2, with D possibly TRBD1 on 6 matching bases. CDR3 sequence reads: CASSMGRTDYGYTF. The CDR3, as DNA: TGTGCCAGTAGCATGGGGCGGACAGACTATGGCTACACCTTC.